A single sample is the source of the 32 T cell receptor beta chains below, sequenced in a study of patients and donors after allogeneic stem cell transplantation (dated by TCRdb to the early 2020s). Libraries came from RT-PCR. Sequenced using a NextSeq 550. The public sequencing data were trimmed at Q25 with fastp and processed into clonotypes with MiXCR by TCRdb, which kept only in-frame beta chains. Each CDR3 protein gets just one entry, which takes the most common genes and DNA from the rows behind it. The sample has fewer than 200,000 distinct CDR3 sequences on record, about 29% of them singletons. Of the sample, under 3.5% is held by the ten largest clones. The sequenced sample was blood, either unsorted or a sorted T cell fraction (not recorded which). These receptors were obtained from a human donor who was either an allogeneic HSCT recipient or a stem cell or donor lymphocyte infusion donor (not recorded which). It is not recorded whose cells these are; they may come from a transplant donor.

CDR3 amino acids: CATSRDRRELVAIEKLFF. The DNA of the CDR3 is TGTGCCACCAGCAGAGATAGACGGGAATTAGTGGCTATTGAAAAACTGTTTTTT. The chain couples TRBV15 to TRBJ1-4; no reliable D call. Germline V gene sequence: CDR1 LNHNV, CDR2 YYDKDF (reference sequence). V lost 0 bases and J 7 bases, leaving 21 bases between the germline ends. This CDR3 has 18 residues.

The table lists this clonotype with a few counts. The chain joins TRBV29-1 to TRBJ2-1; D unclear. V lost 4 bases to trimming and J lost 0 bases, with 7 bases between them. The CDR3 has 13 amino acids. From germline, CDR1 is SQVTM and CDR2 ANQGSEA. The CDR3: CSVASRSYNEQFF. CDR3 DNA: TGCAGCGTTGCATCTCGCTCCTACAATGAGCAGTTCTTC.

In its sample, this clonotype was seen a few times. This rearrangement joins TRBV30 to TRBJ2-7, with TRBD2 identical over 8 bases. Looked up from germline, CDR1 is GTSNPN and CDR2 is SVGIG (reference sequence). V lost 1 base to trimming and J lost 2 bases; unmatched junction nucleotides: 7. This CDR3 has 15 amino acids. The CDR3 nucleotides are TGTGCCTGGAGTGCCGGGAGGGGAAGAACCTACGAGCAGTACTTC. Translation: CAWSAGRGRTYEQYF.

This clonotype has only a few counts. The chain carries TRBV20-1 and TRBJ2-7; unclear D gene. Looked up from germline, CDR1 is DFQATT and CDR2 is SNEGSKA (reference sequence). The germline V and J ends were trimmed by 2 bases and 2 bases, with 10 bases remaining between them. The CDR3 spans 13 residues. Here the CDR3 DNA reads TGCAGTGCTAGATCCCCGGCCACCTACGAGCAGTACTTC. It specifies CSARSPATYEQYF.

The chain recombines TRBV28 with TRBJ2-7; no reliable D call. V lost 4 bases and J 12 bases, leaving 22 bases between the germline ends. The CDR3 totals 14 residues. Germline lookup yields CDR1 MDHEN and CDR2 SYDVKM. The CDR3 region has the DNA TGTGCCAGCAGTTCCCTCTTGGTAGACATGTCGCCGTACTTC. This sequence encodes CASSSLLVDMSPYF.

The chain is built from TRBV5-6 and TRBJ2-7; D remains ambiguous. This CDR3 is 13 amino acids long. Looked up from germline, CDR1 is SGHDT and CDR2 is YYEEEE. V lost 9 bases, J lost 0 bases, and 13 bases lay in between. The DNA for the CDR3 is TGTGCCACCACCTCCCGGGTCTCCTACGAGCAGTACTTC. The encoded protein is CATTSRVSYEQYF.

This clonotype was observed a few times. The chain joins TRBV9 to TRBJ1-2, with D unclear. Germline V gene sequence: CDR1 SGDLS, CDR2 YYNGEE. This CDR3 has 16 residues. V was trimmed by 0 bases and J by 4 bases, leaving 16 bases between them. Written as DNA, the CDR3 is TGTGCCAGCAGCGTAGGTGGCCTTGATTGGAGCTATGGCTACACCTTC. Translated, it gives CASSVGGLDWSYGYTF.

The chain recombines TRBV27 with TRBJ2-1; 7 bases are shared with TRBD2. CDR1 and CDR2 from the germline V gene are MNHEY and SMNVEV (reference sequence). CDR3 length: 15 residues. V trimming: 5 bases; J trimming: 6 bases; junction bases outside the gene matches: 10. The CDR3 DNA reads as TGTGCCAGCAGTCCTTTCACGGGAGGTTTCAATGAGCAGTTCTTC. Amino acid sequence: CASSPFTGGFNEQFF.

J is TRBJ2-1 and V is TRBV2; TRBD1 matches 11 bases. Looked up from germline, CDR1 is SNHLY and CDR2 is FYNNEI. V dropped 5 bases and J dropped 7; count of bases not matched to a gene: 10. The CDR3 runs 16 residues. The CDR3 bases are TGTGCCAGCAGTAAACTGGACAGGGGGCTGGGGAATGAGCAGTTCTTC. Its protein is CASSKLDRGLGNEQFF.

The rearrangement uses TRBV12-3 or TRBV12-4 and TRBJ2-3; no firm D call. V was trimmed by 4 bases and J by 2 bases, leaving 7 bases between them. There are 13 residues in the CDR3. The CDR3 spells CASSSPHTDTQYF. The CDR3 coding sequence is TGTGCCAGCAGTTCCCCCCACACAGATACGCAGTATTTT.

The gene calls are TRBV6-2 or TRBV6-3 and TRBJ2-7; 7 bases are a match to TRBD1. The germline gives CDR1 MNHEY, CDR2 SVGEGT. CDR3 length equals 13 residues. Unmatched junction bases numbered 6, after V lost 8 bases and J lost 2 bases. The CDR3 nucleotides are TGTGCCAGCGGGGACAGTACAACCTACGAGCAGTACTTC. Residues: CASGDSTTYEQYF.

This clonotype has more than one count but fewer than ten. V is TRBV18 and J is TRBJ2-2; D might be TRBD1 (6 bases). V was trimmed by 3 bases and J by 0 bases, leaving 14 bases between them. Per the germline V gene, CDR1 is KGHSH and CDR2 is LQKENI. This CDR3 contains 17 residues. DNA for the CDR3: TGTGCCAGCTCACCTAGCAGGGGAGCCGCGAACACCGGGGAGCTGTTTTTT. Its protein is CASSPSRGAANTGELFF.

J is TRBJ2-7 and V is TRBV29-1; D ambiguous. CDR1 and CDR2 from the germline V gene are SQVTM and ANQGSEA. The CDR3 covers 11 residues. V was clipped by 4 bases and J by 5 bases, with 9 bases between them. Here the CDR3 reads CSVGAYHEQYF. The CDR3 DNA reads as TGCAGCGTTGGAGCCTATCACGAGCAGTACTTC.

This rearrangement joins TRBV20-1 to TRBJ2-1, with 8 bases matching TRBD1. The germline gives CDR1 DFQATT, CDR2 SNEGSKA (reference sequence). This CDR3 comprises 15 residues. V lost 1 base, J lost 4 bases, and 6 bases stayed unmatched. The CDR3 nucleotides read TGCAGTGCTAGAGCCGAACAGGGGGGATACAATGAGCAGTTCTTC. Protein: CSARAEQGGYNEQFF.

The chain recombines TRBV20-1 with TRBJ1-4, with D possibly being TRBD1 (6 bases). The CDR3 loop spans 13 amino acids. Trimming stripped 0 bases from V and 6 bases from J, with 8 bases between. Germline CDR1 is DFQATT and CDR2 is SNEGSKA (reference sequence). This chain's CDR3 is CSAREGGHEKLFF. CDR3 DNA sequence: TGCAGTGCTAGAGAGGGGGGCCATGAAAAACTGTTTTTT.

The chain recombines TRBV7-6 with TRBJ1-5; D gene ambiguous. The CDR3 runs to 15 residues. V was cut by 2 bases and J by 1 base, with 9 bases left in between. In germline, CDR1 is SGHVS, CDR2 FNYEAQ. In DNA form, the CDR3 reads TGTGCCAGCAGCTTAAGTGAGTGGAGCAATCAGCCCCAGCATTTT. This gives the protein CASSLSEWSNQPQHF.

The rearrangement links TRBV10-3 to TRBJ2-7, with 8 bases matching TRBD1. The CDR3 is 14 amino acids. CDR1 and CDR2 from the germline V gene are ENHRY and SYGVKD. Losses at the gene ends were 4 bases for V and 4 bases for J; bases not matched to a gene: 6. CDR3 loop: CAISVEQGAYEQYF. The CDR3 DNA follows: TGTGCCATCAGTGTTGAGCAGGGGGCTTACGAGCAGTACTTC.

The V call is TRBV20-1, the J call TRBJ2-6; 8 nucleotides align to TRBD2. The junction had 6 bases not matched to a gene; V was cut back by 4 bases and J by 4 bases. Germline V lookup: CDR1 DFQATT, CDR2 SNEGSKA (reference sequence). CDR3 length equals 15 residues. Written as DNA, the CDR3 is TGCAGTGCTACTGCGGGAGGCTCCGGGGCCAACGTCCTGACTTTC. Translating gives CSATAGGSGANVLTF.

This chain links TRBV12-3 or TRBV12-4 with TRBJ2-5, with 7 nucleotides matching TRBD2. J was trimmed by 1 base and V by 4 bases; bases with no gene match: 3. The CDR3 runs to 14 residues. This CDR3 is CASSWGGFQETQYF. The CDR3 DNA follows: TGTGCCAGCAGTTGGGGGGGGTTCCAAGAGACCCAGTACTTC.

This clonotype occurred a few times. The chain links TRBV6-5 to TRBJ1-6; no clear D. Trimming removed 0 bases from V and 8 bases from J, with 14 bases in between. Germline CDR1 MNHEY, CDR2 SVGAGI. The CDR3 contains 16 residues. CDR3 sequence (DNA): TGTGCCAGCAGTTACTCGAGGAGCTCAACAGATTCACCCCTCCACTTT. Translating it yields CASSYSRSSTDSPLHF.

As concerns this clonotype: The junction shows a germline mismatch at one end, possibly a read error. The V call is TRBV29-1, the J call TRBJ2-7; D perhaps matches TRBD1 (6 bases). Germline V gene lookup returns CDR1 SQVTM and CDR2 ANQGSEA. This CDR3 is 13 amino acids long. CDR3 coding DNA: TGCAGCGCTACAGGGAAGGGAAGCTACGAGCGGTACTTC. Its protein product is CSATGKGSYERYF.

This clonotype was seen only a few times. Germline and junction disagree at one end, which may indicate a read error. This sequence joins TRBV6-5 and TRBJ2-2, with D unresolved. This CDR3 spans 13 amino acids. CDR1 is MNHEY and CDR2 is SVGAGI in the germline V gene. The CDR3 protein is CACSYSSGGELFF. The CDR3 DNA sequence: TGTGCCTGCAGTTACTCGTCCGGCGGGGAGCTGTTTTTT.

V usage is TRBV12-3 or TRBV12-4 and J usage is TRBJ2-7; 7 bases are shared with TRBD2. The CDR3 has 13 amino acids. The junction had 4 bases not matched to a gene; V was cut back by 1 base and J by 7 bases. The CDR3 loop is CASSLGTSGEQYF. The CDR3 coding sequence is TGTGCCAGCAGTTTAGGGACTAGTGGTGAGCAGTACTTC.

The chain carries TRBV6-2 or TRBV6-3 and TRBJ2-5; D is unresolved. Looked up from germline, CDR1 is MNHEY and CDR2 is SVGEGT. The CDR3 has 12 amino acids. Trimming removed 8 bases from V and 0 bases from J, with 7 bases in between. The CDR3 loop reads CASGQDQETQYF. As DNA, the CDR3 is TGTGCCAGCGGGCAAGACCAAGAGACCCAGTACTTC.

CDR3 sequence reads: CSARPTGSSYEQYF. The CDR3 nucleotides are TGCAGTGCTAGGCCGACAGGGAGCTCCTACGAGCAGTACTTC. V is TRBV20-1 and J is TRBJ2-7, with TRBD1 identical over 7 bases. The ends lost 3 bases at V and 0 bases at J; junction bases unmatched: 5. CDR3 length: 14 residues. Germline values: CDR1 DFQATT, CDR2 SNEGSKA (reference sequence).

The rearrangement uses TRBV7-9 and TRBJ2-7; the match to TRBD2 covers 9 bases. V gave up 2 bases and J gave up 0 bases; unmatched junction bases: 5. The CDR3 spans 16 residues. The germline CDR1 and CDR2 sequences are SEHNR and FQNEAQ (reference sequence). The CDR3 sequence is CASSLFLGLASYEQYF. The CDR3 region has the DNA TGTGCCAGCAGCTTATTTCTGGGACTAGCCTCCTACGAGCAGTACTTC.

J is TRBJ2-1 and V is TRBV12-3 or TRBV12-4; D could derive from TRBD1 or TRBD2 (5 bases each). Trimming removed 2 bases at V and 6 bases at J, with 17 bases between. The CDR3 spans 16 residues. The CDR3 DNA reads as TGTGCCAGCAGTTTACCAGCAGGGAACGGGATCAATGAGCAGTTCTTC. It is translated as CASSLPAGNGINEQFF.

The chain uses TRBV5-5 and TRBJ2-7; D is perhaps TRBD1 or TRBD2 (5 bases each). V was cut by 4 bases and J by 2 bases, with 16 bases left in between. The CDR3 is 15 amino acids. The germline gives CDR1 SGHKS, CDR2 YYEKEE (reference sequence). The CDR3 loop reads CASSPSWGTTYEQYF. Here the CDR3 DNA reads TGTGCCAGCAGCCCCTCTTGGGGGACGACCTACGAGCAGTACTTC.

This clonotype was observed a few times. V usage is TRBV5-1 and J usage is TRBJ2-1; D not certain. The CDR3 consists of 13 residues. Germline loops: CDR1 SGHRS, CDR2 YFSETQ. Trimming shortened V by 2 bases and J by 4 bases, and 7 bases separated the two germline ends. Written as DNA, the CDR3 is TGCGCCAGCAGCTTTAGAGTTTACAATGAGCAGTTCTTC. Translation gives CASSFRVYNEQFF.

This clonotype has a handful of counts. This rearrangement joins TRBV27 to TRBJ2-7, with TRBD1 matching over 7 bases. Germline V gene data show CDR1 as MNHEY and CDR2 as SMNVEV (reference sequence). Unmatched junction bases numbered 9, after V lost 2 bases and J lost 2 bases. This CDR3 is 16 amino acids long. CDR3 DNA sequence: TGTGCCAGCAGTTTAATAGTGACAGGGATACCCTACGAGCAGTACTTC. It specifies CASSLIVTGIPYEQYF.

This clonotype appeared a few times. The rearrangement uses TRBV7-6 and TRBJ1-1; D is unclear. V lost 1 base to trimming and J lost 0 bases, with 6 bases between them. CDR1 is SGHVS, CDR2 FNYEAQ, per germline. The CDR3 extends over 14 amino acids. CDR3 sequence: CASSLDSVNTEAFF. DNA of the CDR3: TGTGCCAGCAGCTTAGATTCCGTGAACACTGAAGCTTTCTTT.

This clonotype was found many times. The chain couples TRBV7-9 to TRBJ1-1; 9 bases fit TRBD1. CDR3 length: 14 residues. Looked up from germline, CDR1 is SEHNR and CDR2 is FQNEAQ (reference sequence). Germline trimming cut 3 bases from V and 5 bases from J; bases unmatched to any gene: 4. CDR3 in DNA: TGTGCCAGCAGCTTTCCTGACAGGGGGACTGAAGCTTTCTTT. Amino acid sequence: CASSFPDRGTEAFF.